A single sample is the source of the 17 T cell receptor beta chains below, sequenced in a study of T cell responses to AZD1222 COVID-19 vaccine. Libraries were prepared by immunoSEQ multiplex PCR; TCRdb keeps only in-frame clonotypes and omits some of them. The profile covers about 140,000 clones, with around 93% appearing a single time and approximately 3% taken by the ten largest. Sample: peripheral blood, taken on day 0 of AZD1222 vaccination. All receptors come from an adult in good health.

This clone was seen once. The rearrangement uses TRBV10-2 and TRBJ1-2; 9 positions agree with TRBD1. Germline loops: CDR1 WSHSY, CDR2 SAAADI. Trimming took 6 bases from V and 7 from J; bases not matched to a gene: 12. The CDR3 is 15 residues long. CDR3 region: CASSGTGIWSRGYTF. In DNA, the CDR3 is TGCGCCAGCAGCGGGACAGGGATTTGGAGTCGTGGCTACACCTTC.

The J gene is TRBJ1-2, the V gene TRBV10-3, with D possibly being TRBD1 (5 bases). Trimming cost V 3 bases and J 4 bases, with 12 bases left between them. Germline-derived CDR1 and CDR2 are ENHRY and SYGVKD. The CDR3 spans 14 residues. The CDR3 nucleotides read TGTGCCATCAGTGAAGTGGGGCGCGCCTATGGCTACACCTTC. Protein sequence: CAISEVGRAYGYTF.

This clone was seen a single time. CDR3 sequence reads: CASSAPTGYGYTF. In DNA form, the CDR3 reads TGTGCCAGCAGCGCCCCGACAGGCTATGGCTACACCTTC. V and J are TRBV9 and TRBJ1-2; perhaps TRBD1 as D (6 bases). Germline V gene lookup returns CDR1 SGDLS and CDR2 YYNGEE. This CDR3 is 13 amino acids long. The V and J ends lost 3 bases and 4 bases respectively, with 10 bases between them.

This rearrangement joins TRBV7-2 to TRBJ2-5, with D hard to call. The germline V and J ends were trimmed by 1 base and 4 bases, with 13 bases remaining between them. The CDR3 sequence is 15 residues long. The germline V gene has CDR1 SGHTA and CDR2 FQGNSA. CDR3 region: CASSLEGRWGETQYF. The CDR3 region has the DNA TGTGCCAGCAGCTTAGAGGGCCGCTGGGGAGAGACCCAGTACTTC.

The V gene is TRBV6-2 or TRBV6-3, the J gene TRBJ2-7; 8 bases map to TRBD2. J gave up 3 bases and V 6 bases, and 10 bases lay outside the gene matches. From germline, CDR1 is MNHEY and CDR2 SVGEGT. The CDR3 contains 15 residues. The DNA for the CDR3 is TGTGCCAGCAGCGAAGCCAGTAGCGGGGTCTACGAGCAGTACTTC. This gives the protein CASSEASSGVYEQYF.

The V and J genes are TRBV7-2 and TRBJ1-3; D unclear. The CDR3 totals 14 residues. CDR1 and CDR2 (germline): SGHTA, FQGNSA. The germline V and J ends were trimmed by 5 bases and 0 bases, with 8 bases remaining between them. The CDR3 sequence: CASSPKSSGNTIYF. In nucleotides, the CDR3 is TGTGCCAGCAGCCCAAAGAGCTCTGGAAACACCATATATTTT.

This clone was seen only a few times. The chain employs TRBV5-5 and TRBJ1-2, with D possibly matching TRBD1 (5 bases). V was clipped by 7 bases and J by 3 bases, with 19 bases between them. The CDR3 runs 15 residues. Germline CDR1 reads SGHKS; CDR2 reads YYEKEE (reference sequence). The CDR3 reads CASRGGTTLDYGYTF. CDR3 in DNA: TGTGCCAGCCGCGGGGGAACCACCCTGGACTATGGCTACACCTTC.

This rearrangement joins TRBV5-6 to TRBJ2-7, with 7 bases that match TRBD1. CDR1 SGHDT and CDR2 YYEEEE come from the germline V gene. The ends lost 4 bases at V and 5 bases at J; junction bases unmatched: 15. The CDR3 has 16 residues. The CDR3 region has the DNA TGTGCCAGCAGCGAAGGGACAGAGCTGGGTCTGAACGAGCAGTACTTC. It translates to CASSEGTELGLNEQYF.

The chain links TRBV27 to TRBJ1-6, with 10 nucleotides matching TRBD1. Trimming removed 9 bases from V and 8 bases from J; junction bases left unmatched: 10. Per germline, CDR1 MNHEY and CDR2 SMNVEV (reference sequence). This CDR3 has 15 residues. The CDR3 reads CASSSGQGHDSPLHF. In DNA form, the CDR3 reads TGTGCCAGTTCCTCGGGACAGGGGCACGATTCACCCCTCCACTTT.

The chain employs TRBV2 and TRBJ2-7; D remains ambiguous. Germline V gene lookup returns CDR1 SNHLY and CDR2 FYNNEI. Trimming pared 8 bases from V and 3 bases from J, leaving 11 bases between. The CDR3 has 12 residues. The CDR3 coding sequence is TGTGCCAGCCGGGTCTCGATCTACGAGCAGTACTTC. This translates into CASRVSIYEQYF. Full variable domain (rest looked up from reference TRBV2 and TRBJ2-7): EPEVTQTPSHQVTQMGQEVILRCVPISNHLYFYWYRQILGQKVEFLVSFYNNEISEKSEIFDDQFSVERPDGSNFTLKIRSTKLEDSAMYFCASRVSIYEQYFGPGTRLTVT.

V gene TRBV7-3 combines with J gene TRBJ2-1, with a tentative D call TRBD1 (5 bases). There are 13 residues in the CDR3. Deletions cut 0 bases from V and 8 bases from J, with 8 bases between. Per the germline V gene, CDR1 is SGHTA and CDR2 is FQGTGA. As DNA, the CDR3 is TGTGCCAGCAGCTTAACCTGGGGCGATGAGCAGTTCTTC. Amino acid sequence: CASSLTWGDEQFF.

V is TRBV5-4 and J is TRBJ2-1; 8 bases agree with TRBD2. There are 16 residues in the CDR3. V trimming: 4 bases; J trimming: 4 bases; junction bases outside the gene matches: 10. Germline V CDR1 and CDR2: SGHNT, YYREEE (reference sequence). This CDR3 reads CASSPVSGSQYNEQFF. The CDR3 DNA is TGTGCCAGCAGCCCGGTGAGCGGGAGTCAGTACAATGAGCAGTTCTTC.

This chain joins TRBV5-4 and TRBJ1-6; no clear D. The CDR3 spans 14 residues. Per germline, CDR1 SGHNT and CDR2 YYREEE (reference sequence). Deletions cut 0 bases from V and 3 bases from J, with 4 bases between. CDR3: CASSLDLYNSPLHF. The CDR3 nucleotides are TGTGCCAGCAGCTTGGATCTCTATAATTCACCCCTCCACTTT.

This clone was counted a single time. The genes are TRBV12-3 or TRBV12-4 and TRBJ2-1; D is unclear. Trimming took 3 bases from V and 9 from J, leaving 3 bases between them. This CDR3 region has 10 residues. The CDR3 is CASSLGEQFF. The CDR3 coding sequence is TGTGCCAGCAGTTTGGGTGAGCAGTTCTTC.

The rearrangement links TRBV20-1 to TRBJ2-7; maybe TRBD1 (6 bases). The CDR3 totals 14 residues. Germline CDR1 reads DFQATT; CDR2 reads SNEGSKA (reference sequence). Deletions cut 3 bases from V and 2 bases from J, with 14 bases between. The CDR3 nucleotides read TGCAGTGCTAGTCGGGACACGGGGACCTACGAGCAGTACTTC. The encoded protein is CSASRDTGTYEQYF.

This chain links TRBV2 with TRBJ2-5, with D possibly being TRBD1 (6 bases). V was pared by 7 bases and J by 5 bases, with 17 bases between. Germline V gives CDR1 SNHLY, CDR2 FYNNEI. CDR3 length: 14 amino acids. CDR3 DNA sequence: TGTGCCAGCAAGAGGCAGGGGCCCTGGGAGACCCAGTACTTC. Protein sequence: CASKRQGPWETQYF.

This clone showed up just once. The V gene is TRBV2, the J gene TRBJ1-5; D unresolved. The CDR3 spans 14 residues. V lost 2 bases, J lost 7 bases, and 12 bases lay in between. Germline loops: CDR1 SNHLY, CDR2 FYNNEI. The CDR3 spells CASSELRERQPQHF. DNA for the CDR3: TGTGCCAGCAGTGAATTGAGGGAGCGCCAGCCCCAGCATTTT.